What follows is one T cell receptor (beta chain) and its context. Its specificity is unknown. The CDR3 runs 17 residues. The V and J ends lost 0 bases and 8 bases, in that order; junction bases with no gene match: 12. Germline CDR1 reads SGHRS; CDR2 reads YFSETQ. The data were taken from a study of vaccination effects on CD4 cells after COVID-19. As for the study in general: It was a median of 72 days after the second dose that post-vaccine samples were obtained.

Sequencing was performed with immunoSEQ multiplex PCR; in TCRdb, only in-frame clones are kept and a portion is missing. The sample records 25,000 to 35,000 clones, around 67% being singletons. ViraFEST used viral peptide pools to expand antigen-specific CD4+ T cells before sequencing. The culture ran for 10 days before CD4+ T cells were isolated. The vaccine given was either BNT162b2 or mRNA-1273, in two doses. The healthy vaccine recipients, who had no prior SARS-CoV-2 infection, showed negative nucleocapsid antibodies. Peptides at roughly 10 ug/ml and IL-2 at 9 to 10 IU/ml were added to 1.5 million to 2.5 million PBMC per well. Half the medium was swapped for IL-2 medium on days 3 and 7.

The sample was CD4+ T cells from PBMCs cultured with HCoV-NL63 spike peptides, taken after COVID-19 vaccination. The TCR sequence derives from a human donor who received a COVID-19 vaccine. The chain has TRBV5-1 and TRBJ2-1; TRBD1 agrees at 9 bases. The CDR3 DNA follows: TGCGCCAGCAGCTTGGCCGCCCCAGGGACAGGGTTTGATGAGCAGTTCTTC. The encoded protein is CASSLAAPGTGFDEQFF.